This is a list of T cell receptor beta chains from one sample in a study of beta chain features in type 1 diabetes. The repertoire was sequenced with immunoSEQ multiplex PCR; TCRdb's copy has only in-frame clones and lacks some. Of about 140,000 clones listed, about 13% were seen once; the top ten hold roughly 1.4%. Specimen: central memory CD4+ T cells from blood. The source of these receptors is a man between 18 and 35 years old with type 1 diabetes. Both conserved end residues are part of each CDR3. The D gene is left open where the match is weak. Size is omitted from some rows. Given values are once, few, many or a class for expanded clones.

>many|TRBD1|TRBJ2-7|TRBV5-6
CASNLGQGAYEQYF
TGTGCCAGCAACCTGGGACAGGGGGCCTACGAGCAGTACTTC
>many|NA|TRBJ2-3|TRBV7-3
CASSLSADTQYF
TGTGCCAGCAGCCTTAGCGCAGATACGCAGTATTTT
>few|NA|TRBJ2-7|TRBV6-6
CASSSPLDGYEQYF
TGTGCCAGCAGTTCTCCTCTGGACGGCTACGAGCAGTACTTC
>many|TRBD1|TRBJ2-7|TRBV28
CASRGQGSSYEQYF
TGTGCCAGCCGCGGACAGGGCAGCTCCTACGAGCAGTACTTC
>NA|NA|TRBJ2-3|TRBV7-2
CASSSTDTQYF
TGTGCCAGCAGCTCCACAGATACGCAGTATTTT
>few|NA|TRBJ2-7|TRBV18
CASSPQKGGGYEQYF
TGTGCCAGCTCACCACAAAAGGGAGGCGGCTACGAGCAGTACTTC
>NA|NA|TRBJ2-1|TRBV12-5
CASGSSGAGTEQFF
TGTGCTAGTGGTTCCTCGGGGGCGGGAACTGAGCAGTTCTTC
>many|NA|TRBJ2-3|TRBV4-1
CASSLHSGTDTDTQYF
TGCGCCAGCAGCCTTCACTCCGGGACCGACACAGATACGCAGTATTTT
>NA|TRBD1|TRBJ2-3|TRBV27
CASSLGQGGGTDTQYF
TGTGCCAGCAGTTTAGGACAGGGGGGAGGCACAGATACGCAGTATTTT
>NA|TRBD1|TRBJ1-1|TRBV10-3
CAISESTGDTEAFF
TGTGCCATCAGTGAGTCAACAGGGGACACTGAAGCTTTCTTT
>few|TRBD2|TRBJ2-7|TRBV28
CASMGGRHVAYEQYF
TGTGCCAGCATGGGGGGGAGGCACGTTGCCTACGAGCAGTACTTC
>NA|NA|TRBJ1-3|TRBV25-1
CASSPQDTIYF
TGTGCCAGCAGTCCCCAGGACACCATATATTTT
>few|TRBD2|TRBJ2-7|TRBV28
CASSKLAGDLYEQYF
TGTGCCAGCAGTAAACTAGCGGGGGACCTCTACGAGCAGTACTTC
>few|TRBD1|TRBJ2-5|TRBV18
CASSPGQGFQETQYF
TGTGCCAGCTCACCAGGACAGGGTTTTCAAGAGACCCAGTACTTC
>few|NA|TRBJ2-7|TRBV7-9
CASSRQGYEQYF
TGTGCCAGCAGCCGGCAGGGCTACGAGCAGTACTTC
>NA|NA|TRBJ2-5|TRBV7-9
CASSEGLWGTQYF
TGTGCCAGCAGCGAGGGCCTTTGGGGGACCCAGTACTTC
>few|TRBD2|TRBJ2-1|TRBV6-5
CASSKNPGLAGGVFF
TGTGCCAGCAGTAAAAACCCGGGACTAGCGGGGGGTGTGTTCTTC
>NA|NA|TRBJ1-1|TRBV11-2
CASSLGTVAFF
TGTGCCAGCAGCTTAGGTACGGTGGCTTTCTTT
>few|TRBD2|TRBJ2-5|TRBV9
CASSALGTSGQETQYF
TGTGCCAGCAGCGCGCTCGGGACTAGCGGGCAAGAGACCCAGTACTTC
>few|NA|TRBJ1-1|TRBV13
CASSLKILGAEAFF
TGTGCCAGCAGCTTAAAGATCTTGGGGGCTGAAGCTTTCTTT
>few|TRBD1|TRBJ2-2|TRBV10-3
CATAQGTENTGELFF
TGTGCCACCGCTCAGGGGACAGAGAACACCGGGGAGCTGTTTTTT
>few|NA|TRBJ1-1|TRBV5-1
CASSPGSSNTEAFF
TGCGCCAGCAGCCCAGGGAGCTCAAACACTGAAGCTTTCTTT
>NA|TRBD1|TRBJ2-7|TRBV5-6
CASSSGQEDSYEQYF
TGTGCCAGCAGCTCCGGACAGGAAGATTCCTACGAGCAGTACTTC
>many|NA|TRBJ1-4|TRBV25-1
CASAAGQGHGEKLFF
TGTGCCAGCGCTGCTGGGCAGGGGCATGGGGAAAAACTGTTTTTT
>many|NA|TRBJ2-1|TRBV7-2
CASSLEVKGNEQFF
TGTGCCAGCAGCTTAGAGGTCAAGGGCAATGAGCAGTTCTTC
>NA|NA|TRBJ1-2|TRBV18
CASSPSPRDGYTF
TGTGCCAGCTCACCCTCGCCCCGGGATGGCTACACCTTC
>NA|NA|TRBJ2-6|TRBV15
CATSREGAGANVLTF
TGTGCCACCAGCAGAGAAGGGGCTGGGGCCAACGTCCTGACTTTC
>few|NA|TRBJ1-2|TRBV5-4
CASCLRGSSYTF
TGTGCCAGCTGCTTGAGGGGTAGTAGCTACACCTTC
>NA|NA|TRBJ2-2|TRBV5-1
CASSRDGSNTGELFF
TGCGCCAGCAGCCGGGACGGGTCGAACACCGGGGAGCTGTTTTTT
>NA|NA|TRBJ2-3|TRBV4-1
CASSQDGGTSTDTQYF
TGCGCCAGCAGCCAAGATGGGGGGACTAGCACAGATACGCAGTATTTT
>NA|NA|TRBJ1-5|TRBV11-2
CASSLGQFNQPQHF
TGTGCCAGCAGCTTAGGACAGTTCAATCAGCCCCAGCATTTT
>NA|NA|TRBJ1-1|TRBV30
CAWSSSPLTGTEAFF
TGTGCCTGGAGCTCCTCCCCCTTAACCGGCACTGAAGCTTTCTTT